The clone carrying this TCR beta chain was seen a handful of times. These data come from a study of radiotherapy plus CTLA-4 blockade in lung cancer. The assay was immunoSEQ multiplex PCR, and TCRdb's table has in-frame clones only and misses some. The sample contains 30,000 or so clones, 60% to 80% of which appear only once. The CDR3 has 13 residues. Trimming removed 4 bases at V and 0 bases at J, with 4 bases between. CDR1 is SGHTA, CDR2 FQGNSA, per germline. The chain couples TRBV7-2 to TRBJ1-5, with D unclear. The sample was peripheral blood, taken from a patient treated with radiotherapy plus ipilimumab. The clonotype comes from a human donor with non-small cell lung cancer whose response to radiotherapy plus ipilimumab could not be evaluated. The CDR3, as DNA: TGTGCCAGCAGCTATTATAGCAATCAGCCCCAGCATTTT. Amino acid sequence: CASSYYSNQPQHF. Full variable domain (outside the CDR3, taken from reference TRBV7-2 and TRBJ1-5): GAGVSQSPSNKVTEKGKDVELRCDPISGHTALYWYRQSLGQGLEFLIYFQGNSAPDKSGLPSDRFSAERTGGSVSTLTIQRTQQEDSAVYLCASSYYSNQPQHFGDGTRLSIL.